The present T cell receptor (beta chain) was sequenced within a study of cytomegalovirus exposure and HLA in healthy donors. Broader study findings: Accurate prediction of HLA-A and HLA-B alleles (for most subjects) was reportedly achieved from TCR beta sequences. Presence/absence analyses assumed roughly uniform sequencing depth across donors, which may not hold.

With respect to this clone: No antigen is known for it.

Use of 60 Vbeta and 13 Jbeta primers characterized the PCR. TCRdb's copy holds only in-frame clones and misses some; the assay was immunoSEQ multiplex PCR. Of approximately 75,000 clones in the sample, more than 65% are singletons; the top ten hold around 18%. In germline, CDR1 is PRHDT, CDR2 FYEKMQ (reference sequence). The CDR3 is 12 amino acids. The V end was cut by 4 bases, the J end by 1 base, with 5 bases between. What was sequenced was PBMCs. V usage is TRBV13 and J usage is TRBJ2-7; no definite D call. This receptor was taken from a man in his 70s in good health and CMV-seropositive. CDR3 DNA sequence: TGTGCCAGCAGCTACCGGTCCTACGAGCAGTACTTC. Protein: CASSYRSYEQYF. Combining the CDR3 with reference TRBV13 and TRBJ2-7 gives the whole variable domain AAGVIQSPRHLIKEKRETATLKCYPIPRHDTVYWYQQGPGQDPQFLISFYEKMQSDKGSIPDRFSAQQFSDYHSELNMSSLELGDSALYFCASSYRSYEQYFGPGTRLTVT.